This TCR beta chain was captured in a study of T cell repertoires in cytomegalovirus infection. Study details: Use of recently identified HLA-C-restricted and well-studied HLA-B-restricted CMV epitopes was part of the study. CMV infection and matching HLA type were both indicated by public TCR beta signatures.

TCRdb reprocessed the reads via MiXCR and lists one record per CDR3 protein. This table holds a few hundred thousand distinct CDR3 sequences, roughly 29% found once. Germline CDR1 reads SGDLS; CDR2 reads YYNGEE. V lost 3 bases, J lost 12 bases, and 13 bases lay in between. The CDR3 has 11 amino acids. This clonotype was counted between two and nine times. Its antigen remains unidentified. General observations from the study: Identification of carriers of CMV plus the relevant HLA was performed using cumulative public TCR beta family frequency. CMV-specific HLA-C-restricted TCR beta clonotypes dominated the ex vivo response.

The input for sequencing was cultured PBMCs, taken from culture after CMV antigen stimulation. The rearrangement uses TRBV9 and TRBJ2-7; either TRBD1 or TRBD2 may supply D (5 bases each). This receptor was taken from a human donor in good health (CMV status not recorded). Some clones in this sample may be carry-over from other donors' samples. CDR3 in amino acids: CASSGGAGWYF. The CDR3 nucleotides are TGTGCCAGCAGCGGAGGGGCAGGGTGGTACTTC.